The sequence of this T cell receptor (beta chain) was determined in a study of shared clonotypes between healthy human individuals. V shed 6 bases and J shed 3 bases, with 18 bases lying between them. The length of the CDR3 is 16 residues. The V gene's germline CDR1 is MNHEY and CDR2 SMNVEV (reference sequence). Generated by immunoSEQ multiplex PCR, the TCRdb table keeps only in-frame clones and is missing some. The repertoire includes about 1 million clones, roughly 80% of them detected once, and approximately 1.5% sits in the top ten. The clonotype comes from a man between 18 and 29 years old in good health. Sequencing used memory CD4+ T cells sorted from blood. Described subset: CD45RA-negative fraction. This sequence joins TRBV27 and TRBJ1-5; the D gene is possibly TRBD1 (6 bases). CDR3 in amino acids: CASSLPVTGINQPQHF. DNA for the CDR3: TGTGCCAGCAGCCTCCCGGTGACAGGAATCAATCAGCCCCAGCATTTT.